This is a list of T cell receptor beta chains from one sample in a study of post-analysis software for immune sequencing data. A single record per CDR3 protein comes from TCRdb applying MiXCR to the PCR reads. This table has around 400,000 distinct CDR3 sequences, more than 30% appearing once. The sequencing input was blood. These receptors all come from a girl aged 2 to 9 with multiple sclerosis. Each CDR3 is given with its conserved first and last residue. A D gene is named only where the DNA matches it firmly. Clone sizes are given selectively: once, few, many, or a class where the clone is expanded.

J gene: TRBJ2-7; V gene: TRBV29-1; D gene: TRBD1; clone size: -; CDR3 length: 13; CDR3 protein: CSGGTGDNHEQYF; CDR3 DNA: TGCAGCGGCGGGACAGGGGATAACCACGAGCAGTACTTC
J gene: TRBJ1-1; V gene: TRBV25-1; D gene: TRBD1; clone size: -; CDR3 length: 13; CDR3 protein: CASTRQGATEAFF; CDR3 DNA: TGTGCCAGCACCCGACAGGGGGCCACTGAAGCTTTCTTT
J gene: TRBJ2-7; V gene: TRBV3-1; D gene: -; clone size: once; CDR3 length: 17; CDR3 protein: CASSQELYRPTTYEQYF; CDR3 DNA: TGTGCCAGCAGTCAGGAACTCTACCGACCCACCACCTACGAGCAGTACTTC
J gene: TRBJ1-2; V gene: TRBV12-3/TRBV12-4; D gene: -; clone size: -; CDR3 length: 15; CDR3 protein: CASNTILGGPTGYTF; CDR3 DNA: TGTGCCAGCAACACCATTTTGGGAGGGCCCACTGGCTACACCTTC
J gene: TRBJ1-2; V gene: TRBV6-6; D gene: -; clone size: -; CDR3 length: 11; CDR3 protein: CASGSAYGYTF; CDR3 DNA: TGTGCCAGCGGGAGCGCCTATGGCTACACCTTC
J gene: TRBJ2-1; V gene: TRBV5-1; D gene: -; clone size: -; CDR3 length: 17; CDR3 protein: CASSLHPGRGQYNEQFF; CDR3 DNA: TGCGCCAGCAGCCTCCACCCAGGGAGGGGGCAGTACAATGAGCAGTTCTTC
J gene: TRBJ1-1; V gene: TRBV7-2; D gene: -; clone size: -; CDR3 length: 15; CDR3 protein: CASSLTGSVGTEAFF; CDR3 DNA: TGTGCCAGCAGCTTAACAGGGTCCGTCGGCACTGAAGCTTTCTTT
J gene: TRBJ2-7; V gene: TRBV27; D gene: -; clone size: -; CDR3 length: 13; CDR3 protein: CASGQGGAYEQYF; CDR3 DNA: TGTGCCAGTGGACAGGGAGGGGCCTACGAGCAGTACTTC
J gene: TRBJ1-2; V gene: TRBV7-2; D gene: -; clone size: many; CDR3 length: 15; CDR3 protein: CASSATDSIYYGYTF; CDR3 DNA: TGTGCCAGCAGCGCTACAGACTCTATCTACTATGGCTACACCTTC
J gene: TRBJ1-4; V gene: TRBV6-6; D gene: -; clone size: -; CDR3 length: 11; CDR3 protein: CASSYNGKLFF; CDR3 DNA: TGTGCCAGCAGCTATAATGGAAAACTGTTTTTT
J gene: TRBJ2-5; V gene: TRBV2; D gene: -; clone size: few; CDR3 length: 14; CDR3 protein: CASTPGRGRETQYF; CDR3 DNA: TGTGCCAGCACGCCGGGACGGGGGCGAGAGACCCAGTACTTC
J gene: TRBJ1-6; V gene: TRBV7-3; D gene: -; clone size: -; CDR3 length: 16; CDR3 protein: CASSIGARTQNSPLHF; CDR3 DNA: TGTGCCAGCAGCATCGGGGCCCGGACGCAGAATTCACCCCTCCACTTT
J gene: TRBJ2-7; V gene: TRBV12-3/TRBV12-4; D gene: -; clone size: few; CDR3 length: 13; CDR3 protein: CASSARGPYEQYF; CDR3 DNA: TGTGCCAGCAGCGCTCGGGGCCCCTACGAGCAGTACTTC
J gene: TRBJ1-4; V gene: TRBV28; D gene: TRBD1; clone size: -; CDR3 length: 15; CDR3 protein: CASSLDRVGNEKLFF; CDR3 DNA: TGTGCCAGCAGTTTAGACAGGGTCGGCAATGAAAAACTGTTTTTT
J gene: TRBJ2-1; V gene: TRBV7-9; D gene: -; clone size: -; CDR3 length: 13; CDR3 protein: CASSWAGPIEQFF; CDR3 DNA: TGTGCCAGCAGCTGGGCGGGCCCTATTGAGCAGTTCTTC
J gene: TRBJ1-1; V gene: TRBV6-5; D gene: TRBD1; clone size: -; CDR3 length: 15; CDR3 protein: CASSPGGGGDTEAFF; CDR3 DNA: TGTGCCAGCAGCCCAGGGGGGGGCGGGGACACTGAAGCTTTCTTT
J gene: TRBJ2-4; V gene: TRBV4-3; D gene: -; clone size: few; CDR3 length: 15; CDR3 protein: CASRSVLDGKNIQYF; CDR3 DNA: TGCGCCAGCAGGTCTGTACTAGATGGCAAAAACATTCAGTACTTC
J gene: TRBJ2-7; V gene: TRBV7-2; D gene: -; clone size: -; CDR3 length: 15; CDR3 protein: CASSSQGLVRDEQYF; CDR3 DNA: TGTGCCAGCAGCTCTCAGGGGCTTGTTAGGGACGAGCAGTACTTC
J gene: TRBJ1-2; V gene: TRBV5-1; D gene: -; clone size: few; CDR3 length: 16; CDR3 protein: CASTPSGGRVNYGYTF; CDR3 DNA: TGCGCCAGCACCCCCAGCGGGGGCAGAGTCAACTATGGCTACACCTTC